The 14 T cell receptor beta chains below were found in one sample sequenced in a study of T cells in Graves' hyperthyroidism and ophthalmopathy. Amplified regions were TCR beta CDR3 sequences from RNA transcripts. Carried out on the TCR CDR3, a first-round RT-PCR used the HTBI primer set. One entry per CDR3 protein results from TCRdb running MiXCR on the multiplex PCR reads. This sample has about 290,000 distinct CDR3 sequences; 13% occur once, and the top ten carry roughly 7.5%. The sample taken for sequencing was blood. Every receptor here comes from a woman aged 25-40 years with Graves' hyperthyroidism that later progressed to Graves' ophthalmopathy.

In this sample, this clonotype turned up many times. CDR3 DNA sequence: TGCGCCAGCAGCCCTACCATAGCGGGGCCCGGGGACGAGCAGTACTTC. Residues: CASSPTIAGPGDEQYF. The V gene is TRBV5-1, the J gene TRBJ2-7, with TRBD2 matching over 8 bases. The CDR3 extends over 16 amino acids. The trim removed 4 bases at V and 5 bases at J, leaving 14 bases unmatched. CDR1 is SGHRS, CDR2 YFSETQ, per germline.

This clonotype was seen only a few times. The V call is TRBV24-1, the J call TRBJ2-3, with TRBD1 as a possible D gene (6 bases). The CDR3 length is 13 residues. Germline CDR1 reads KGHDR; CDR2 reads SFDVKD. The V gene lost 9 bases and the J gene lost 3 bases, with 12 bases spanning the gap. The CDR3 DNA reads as TGTGCCACCCGGGGCCAGGGGACAGATACGCAGTATTTT. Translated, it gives CATRGQGTDTQYF.

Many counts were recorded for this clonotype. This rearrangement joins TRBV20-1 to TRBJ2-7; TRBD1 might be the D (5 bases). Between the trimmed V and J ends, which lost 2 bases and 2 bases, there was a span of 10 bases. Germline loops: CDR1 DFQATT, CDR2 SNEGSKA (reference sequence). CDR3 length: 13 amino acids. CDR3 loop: CSARFRATYEQYF. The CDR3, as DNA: TGCAGTGCTAGATTCAGGGCGACCTACGAGCAGTACTTC.

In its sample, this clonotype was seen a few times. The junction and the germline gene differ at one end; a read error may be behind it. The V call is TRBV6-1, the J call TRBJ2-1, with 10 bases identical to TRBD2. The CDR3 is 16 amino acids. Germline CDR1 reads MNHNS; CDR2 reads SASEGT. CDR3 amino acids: CASSRYSGRPNNEQSF. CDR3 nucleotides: TGTGCCAGCAGCCGATATAGCGGGAGGCCCAACAATGAGCAGTCCTTC.

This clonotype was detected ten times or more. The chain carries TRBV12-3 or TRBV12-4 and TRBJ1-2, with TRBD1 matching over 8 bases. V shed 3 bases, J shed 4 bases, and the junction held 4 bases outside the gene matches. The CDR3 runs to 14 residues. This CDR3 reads CASSFRTGFYGYTF. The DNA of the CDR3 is TGTGCCAGCAGTTTCAGGACAGGGTTCTATGGCTACACCTTC.

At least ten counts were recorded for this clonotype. As DNA, the CDR3 is TGTGCCAGCAGCGCGCGGGAGGGTCCCAAGACCCAGTACTTC. This sequence encodes CASSAREGPKTQYF. The J gene is TRBJ2-5, the V gene TRBV9; 9 nucleotides agree with TRBD2. With 3 bases clipped from V and 6 bases from J, the junction kept 6 bases outside the gene matches. Germline V gene data show CDR1 as SGDLS and CDR2 as YYNGEE. The CDR3 is made up of 14 amino acids. Complete variable domain (other parts from reference TRBV9 and TRBJ2-5): DSGVTQTPKHLITATGQRVTLRCSPRSGDLSVYWYQQSLDQGLQFLIQYYNGEERAKGNILERFSAQQFPDLHSELNLSSLELGDSALYFCASSAREGPKTQYFGPGTRLLVL.

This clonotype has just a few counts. The CDR3 DNA is TGTGCCAGCAGCTTCTCAGACAGGGTAAGGTACAATGAGCAGTTCTTC. Translation gives CASSFSDRVRYNEQFF. V usage is TRBV9 and J usage is TRBJ2-1; 7 bases align to TRBD1. V lost 4 bases and J lost 4; bases outside the gene matches: 11. The germline V gene encodes CDR1 SGDLS and CDR2 YYNGEE. The length of the CDR3 is 16 residues.

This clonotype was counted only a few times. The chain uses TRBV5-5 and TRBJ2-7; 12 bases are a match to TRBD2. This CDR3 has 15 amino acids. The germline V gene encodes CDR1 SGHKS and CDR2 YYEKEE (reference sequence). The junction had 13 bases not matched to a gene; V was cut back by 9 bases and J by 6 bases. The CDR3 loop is CANPDLAGGRGEQYF. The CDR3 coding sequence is TGTGCCAATCCGGACCTAGCGGGAGGGAGGGGCGAGCAGTACTTC.

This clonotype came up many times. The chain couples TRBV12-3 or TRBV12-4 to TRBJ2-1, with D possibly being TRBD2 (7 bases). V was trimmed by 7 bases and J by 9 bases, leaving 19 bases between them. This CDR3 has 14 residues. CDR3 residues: CASTVGGETGEQFF. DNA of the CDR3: TGTGCCAGCACCGTAGGGGGGGAGACCGGTGAGCAGTTCTTC.

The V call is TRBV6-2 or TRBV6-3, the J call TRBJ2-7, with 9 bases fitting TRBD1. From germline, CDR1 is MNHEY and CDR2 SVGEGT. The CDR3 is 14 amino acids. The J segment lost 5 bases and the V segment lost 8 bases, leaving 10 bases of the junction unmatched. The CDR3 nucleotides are TGTGCCAGCTCACCAGGGGGGACAGGGCACGAGCAGTACTTC. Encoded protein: CASSPGGTGHEQYF.

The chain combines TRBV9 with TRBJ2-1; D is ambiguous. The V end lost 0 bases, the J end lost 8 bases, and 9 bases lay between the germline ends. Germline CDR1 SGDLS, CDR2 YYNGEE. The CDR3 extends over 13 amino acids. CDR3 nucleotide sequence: TGTGCCAGCAGCGTAGGGCCCTTCGATGAGCAGTTCTTC. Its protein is CASSVGPFDEQFF.

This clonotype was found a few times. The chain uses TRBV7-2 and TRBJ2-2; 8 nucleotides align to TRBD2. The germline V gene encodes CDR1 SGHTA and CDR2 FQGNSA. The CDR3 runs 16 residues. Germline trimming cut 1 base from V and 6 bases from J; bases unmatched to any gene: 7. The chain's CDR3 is CASSLGLVAGPGELFF. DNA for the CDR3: TGTGCCAGCAGCTTAGGTCTGGTAGCGGGACCCGGGGAGCTGTTTTTT.

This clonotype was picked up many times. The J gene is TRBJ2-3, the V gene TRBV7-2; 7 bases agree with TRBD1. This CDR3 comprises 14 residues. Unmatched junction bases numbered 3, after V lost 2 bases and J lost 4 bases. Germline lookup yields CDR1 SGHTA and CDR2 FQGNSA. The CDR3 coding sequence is TGTGCCAGCAGCTTACCGCAGGGGGCAGATACGCAGTATTTT. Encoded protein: CASSLPQGADTQYF.

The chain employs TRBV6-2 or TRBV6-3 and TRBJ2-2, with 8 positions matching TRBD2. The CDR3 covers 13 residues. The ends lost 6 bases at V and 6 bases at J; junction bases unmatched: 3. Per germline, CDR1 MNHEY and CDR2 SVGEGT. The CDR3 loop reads CASRGTRPGELFF. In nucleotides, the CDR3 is TGTGCCAGCAGGGGGACTAGGCCCGGGGAGCTGTTTTTT.